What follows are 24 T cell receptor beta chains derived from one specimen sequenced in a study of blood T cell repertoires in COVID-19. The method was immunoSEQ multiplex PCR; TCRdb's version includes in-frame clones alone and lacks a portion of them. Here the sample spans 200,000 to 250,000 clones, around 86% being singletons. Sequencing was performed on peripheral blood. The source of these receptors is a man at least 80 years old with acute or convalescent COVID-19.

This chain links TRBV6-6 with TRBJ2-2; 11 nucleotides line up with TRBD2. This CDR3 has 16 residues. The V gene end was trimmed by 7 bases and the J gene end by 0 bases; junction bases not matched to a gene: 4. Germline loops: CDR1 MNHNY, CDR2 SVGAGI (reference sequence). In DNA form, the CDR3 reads TGTGCCAGCACTGGACTAGCGGGTTCGAACACCGGGGAGCTGTTTTTT. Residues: CASTGLAGSNTGELFF.

As DNA, the CDR3 is TGTGCCAGTAGTCGGTCAGGGGGAGGCCAGCCCCAGCATTTT. Translation: CASSRSGGGQPQHF. The chain employs TRBV19 and TRBJ1-5; 7 bases map to TRBD1. Trimming cost V 5 bases and J 7 bases; bases outside gene matches: 8. The CDR3 covers 14 residues. Germline V CDR1 and CDR2: LNHDA, SQIVND (reference sequence).

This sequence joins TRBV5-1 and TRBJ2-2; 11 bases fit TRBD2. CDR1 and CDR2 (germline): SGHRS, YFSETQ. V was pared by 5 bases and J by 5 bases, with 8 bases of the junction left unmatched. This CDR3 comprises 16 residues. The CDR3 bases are TGCGCCAGCAGTTCCGTAGCGGGAGGGCGGACCGGGGAGCTGTTTTTT. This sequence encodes CASSSVAGGRTGELFF. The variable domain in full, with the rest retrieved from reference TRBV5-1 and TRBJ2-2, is KAGVTQTPRYLIKTRGQQVTLSCSPISGHRSVSWYQQTPGQGLQFLFEYFSETQRNKGNFPGRFSGRQFSNSRSEMNVSTLELGDSALYLCASSSVAGGRTGELFFGEGSRLTVL.

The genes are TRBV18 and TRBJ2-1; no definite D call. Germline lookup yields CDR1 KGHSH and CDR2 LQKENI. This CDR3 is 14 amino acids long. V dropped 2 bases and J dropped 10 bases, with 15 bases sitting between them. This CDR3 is CASSPRIKQPEQFF. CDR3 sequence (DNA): TGTGCCAGCTCACCAAGGATAAAACAGCCCGAGCAGTTCTTC. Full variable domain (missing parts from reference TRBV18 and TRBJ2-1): NAGVMQNPRHLVRRRGQEARLRCSPMKGHSHVYWYRQLPEEGLKFMVYLQKENIIDESGMPKERFSAEFPKEGPSILRIQQVVRGDSAAYFCASSPRIKQPEQFFGPGTRLTVL.

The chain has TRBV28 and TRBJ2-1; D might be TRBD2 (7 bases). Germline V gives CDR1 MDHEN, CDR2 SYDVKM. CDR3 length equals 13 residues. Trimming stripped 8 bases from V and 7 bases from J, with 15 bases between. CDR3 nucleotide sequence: TGTGCCAGCGGGGGGGCGCCGGTGAATGAGCAGTTCTTC. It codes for CASGGAPVNEQFF.

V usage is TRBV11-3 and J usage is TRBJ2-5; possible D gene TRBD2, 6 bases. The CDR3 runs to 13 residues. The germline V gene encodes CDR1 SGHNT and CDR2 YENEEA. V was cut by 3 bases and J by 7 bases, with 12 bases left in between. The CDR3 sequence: CASSFANGGTQYF. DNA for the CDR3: TGTGCCAGCAGCTTCGCCAACGGGGGGACCCAGTACTTC.

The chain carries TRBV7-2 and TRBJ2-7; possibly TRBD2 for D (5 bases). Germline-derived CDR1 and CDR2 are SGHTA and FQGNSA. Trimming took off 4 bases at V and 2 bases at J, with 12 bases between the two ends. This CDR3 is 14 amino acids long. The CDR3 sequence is CASSSRPLAYEQYF. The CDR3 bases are TGTGCCAGCAGCTCCAGACCACTAGCCTACGAGCAGTACTTC.

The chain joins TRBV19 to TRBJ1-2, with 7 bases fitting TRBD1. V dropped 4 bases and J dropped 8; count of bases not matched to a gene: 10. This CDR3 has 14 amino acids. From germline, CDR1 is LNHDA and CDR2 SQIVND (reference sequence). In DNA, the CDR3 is TGTGCCAGTAGTACGTCAGGGGGGACGGAAGGCTACACCTTC. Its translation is CASSTSGGTEGYTF.

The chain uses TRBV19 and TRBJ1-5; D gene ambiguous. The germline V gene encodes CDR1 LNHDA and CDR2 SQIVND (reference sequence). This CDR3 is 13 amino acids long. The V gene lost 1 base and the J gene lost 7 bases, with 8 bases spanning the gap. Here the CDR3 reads CASSIAGVQPQHF. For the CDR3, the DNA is TGTGCCAGTAGTATAGCTGGAGTACAGCCCCAGCATTTT. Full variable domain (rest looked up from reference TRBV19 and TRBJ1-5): DGGITQSPKYLFRKEGQNVTLSCEQNLNHDAMYWYRQDPGQGLRLIYYSQIVNDFQKGDIAEGYSVSREKKESFPLTVTSAQKNPTAFYLCASSIAGVQPQHFGDGTRLSIL.

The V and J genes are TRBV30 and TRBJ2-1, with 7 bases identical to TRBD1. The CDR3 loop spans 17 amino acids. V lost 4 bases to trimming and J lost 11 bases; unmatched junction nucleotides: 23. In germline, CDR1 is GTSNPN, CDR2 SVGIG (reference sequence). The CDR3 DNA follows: TGTGCCTGGACTCGGACAGGTCCTAGGTCCTTCCTACAAAAGCAGTTCTTC. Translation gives CAWTRTGPRSFLQKQFF.

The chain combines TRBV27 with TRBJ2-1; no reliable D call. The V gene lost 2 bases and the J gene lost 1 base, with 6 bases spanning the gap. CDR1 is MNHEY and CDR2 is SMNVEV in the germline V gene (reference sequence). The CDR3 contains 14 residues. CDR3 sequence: CASSLVGSYNEQFF. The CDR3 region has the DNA TGTGCCAGCAGTTTAGTCGGGTCCTACAATGAGCAGTTCTTC.

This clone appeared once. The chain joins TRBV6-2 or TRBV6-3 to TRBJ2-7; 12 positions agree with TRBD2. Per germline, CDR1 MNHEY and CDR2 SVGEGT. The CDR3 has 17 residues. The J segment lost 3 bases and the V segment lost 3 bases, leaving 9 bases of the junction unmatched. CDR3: CASSYASSGRVGYEQYV. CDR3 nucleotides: TGTGCCAGCAGTTATGCGTCTAGCGGGAGGGTGGGCTACGAGCAGTACGTC.

This CDR3 reads CATSDPQGDLYGYTF. The CDR3 DNA is TGTGCCACCAGTGATCCCCAGGGGGACCTCTATGGCTACACCTTC. The V and J genes are TRBV24-1 and TRBJ1-2, with TRBD1 identical over 7 bases. Germline CDR1 and CDR2: KGHDR and SFDVKD. V dropped 3 bases and J dropped 4; count of bases not matched to a gene: 7. The CDR3 is made up of 15 amino acids.

The CDR3 loop reads CASRRETGGSNTGELFF. CDR3 coding DNA: TGTGCCAGCAGGAGAGAAACAGGGGGCTCGAACACCGGGGAGCTGTTTTTT. V is TRBV2 and J is TRBJ2-2; 9 bases are a match to TRBD1. Trimming removed 6 bases from V and 0 bases from J; junction bases left unmatched: 8. Germline CDR1 and CDR2: SNHLY and FYNNEI. The CDR3 sequence is 17 residues long.

CDR3 DNA: TGTGCCAGCAGCATGGGACAGGGGAGAAACACCATATATTTT. This gives the protein CASSMGQGRNTIYF. The chain has TRBV7-9 and TRBJ1-3; 10 nucleotides align to TRBD1. This CDR3 is built from 14 residues. The junction had 3 bases not matched to a gene; V was cut back by 5 bases and J by 5 bases. The germline V gene encodes CDR1 SEHNR and CDR2 FQNEAQ (reference sequence).

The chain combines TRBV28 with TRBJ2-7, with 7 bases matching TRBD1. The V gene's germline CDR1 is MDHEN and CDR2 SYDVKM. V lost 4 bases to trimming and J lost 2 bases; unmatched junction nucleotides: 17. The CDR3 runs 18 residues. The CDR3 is CASSSQGITFEGTYEQYF. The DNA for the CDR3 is TGTGCCAGCAGTTCACAGGGGATAACATTCGAGGGAACCTACGAGCAGTACTTC.

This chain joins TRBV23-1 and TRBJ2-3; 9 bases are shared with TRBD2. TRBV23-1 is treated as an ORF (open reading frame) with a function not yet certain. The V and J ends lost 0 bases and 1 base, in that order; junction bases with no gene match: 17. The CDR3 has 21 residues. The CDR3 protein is CASSQSRASGKAHRGTDTQYF. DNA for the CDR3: TGCGCCAGCAGTCAATCGAGGGCTAGCGGGAAAGCCCATAGGGGCACAGATACGCAGTATTTT.

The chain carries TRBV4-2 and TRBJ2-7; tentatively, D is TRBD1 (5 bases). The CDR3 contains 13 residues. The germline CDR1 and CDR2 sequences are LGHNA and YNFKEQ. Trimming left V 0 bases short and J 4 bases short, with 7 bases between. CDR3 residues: CASSQDRVYEQYF. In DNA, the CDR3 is TGTGCCAGCAGCCAAGACAGGGTTTACGAGCAGTACTTC.

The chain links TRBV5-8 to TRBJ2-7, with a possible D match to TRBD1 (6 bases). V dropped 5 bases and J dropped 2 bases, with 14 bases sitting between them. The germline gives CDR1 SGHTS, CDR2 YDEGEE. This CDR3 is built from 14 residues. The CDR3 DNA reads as TGTGCCAGCAGGGGGGCAACGGCCCCCTACGAGCAGTACTTC. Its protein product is CASRGATAPYEQYF.

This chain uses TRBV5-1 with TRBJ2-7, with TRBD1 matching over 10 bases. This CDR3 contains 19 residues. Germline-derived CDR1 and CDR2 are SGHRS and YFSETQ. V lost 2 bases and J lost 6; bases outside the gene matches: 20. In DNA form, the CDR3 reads TGCGCCAGCAGCTTAACGGGACAGGGGTTTTCACAGGTTATTTCCGAGCAGTACTTC. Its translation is CASSLTGQGFSQVISEQYF.

The chain's CDR3 is CASSPRTGLATGELFF. The CDR3 nucleotides are TGTGCCAGCAGCCCAAGGACAGGGTTGGCCACCGGGGAGCTGTTTTTT. The rearrangement links TRBV11-2 to TRBJ2-2, with 8 bases that match TRBD1. The CDR3 sequence is 16 residues long. Germline V gene lookup returns CDR1 SGHAT and CDR2 FQNNGV. V was pared by 5 bases and J by 4 bases, with 9 bases of the junction left unmatched.

The CDR3 DNA is TGTGCCAGCAGCTTAGTTCGGGGTTCGAATGAAAAACTGTTTTTT. This gives the protein CASSLVRGSNEKLFF. The chain joins TRBV7-9 to TRBJ1-4; D is uncertain. Germline CDR1 is SEHNR and CDR2 is FQNEAQ (reference sequence). Trimming took off 1 base at V and 5 bases at J, with 11 bases between the two ends. The CDR3 has 15 residues.

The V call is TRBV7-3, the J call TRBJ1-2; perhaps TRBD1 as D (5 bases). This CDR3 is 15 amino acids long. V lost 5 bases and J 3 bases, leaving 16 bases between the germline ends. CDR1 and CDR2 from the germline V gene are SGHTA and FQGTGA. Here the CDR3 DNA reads TGTGCCAGCAGCCTACGAACAGGATCCGACTATGGCTACACCTTC. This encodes CASSLRTGSDYGYTF.

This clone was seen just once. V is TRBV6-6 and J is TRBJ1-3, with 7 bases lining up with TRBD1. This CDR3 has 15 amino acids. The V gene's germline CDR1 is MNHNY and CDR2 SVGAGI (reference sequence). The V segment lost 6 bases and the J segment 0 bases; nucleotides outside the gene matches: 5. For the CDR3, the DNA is TGTGCCAGCAGCCAAACAGGGGACTCTGGAAACACCATATATTTT. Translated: CASSQTGDSGNTIYF.